The 18 T cell receptor beta chains listed next were all sequenced from one sample in a study of blood T cell repertoires in COVID-19. The data were produced by immunoSEQ multiplex PCR, yet TCRdb's version contains in-frame clones alone and is incomplete. This table holds approximately 250,000 clones, around 86% found once. Sequenced material: peripheral blood. These receptors all stem from a woman aged 55-75 years with COVID-19, enrolled during active disease.

The chain joins TRBV4-1 to TRBJ1-5; no reliable D call. The CDR3 sequence is 16 residues long. Germline V CDR1 and CDR2: MGHRA, YSYEKL. Trimming took 1 base from V and 1 from J, leaving 11 bases between them. In DNA form, the CDR3 reads TGCGCCAGCAGCCAAGCGTCGGTTTTGAGCAATCAGCCCCAGCATTTT. This codes for CASSQASVLSNQPQHF.

This clone came up a few times. As DNA, the CDR3 is TGTGCCAGCAGTGTCGACGGAGGCACCGGGGAGCTGTTTTTT. It specifies CASSVDGGTGELFF. This rearrangement joins TRBV6-4 to TRBJ2-2; D may be TRBD2 (5 bases). V was pared by 4 bases and J by 4 bases, with 10 bases between. Germline V CDR1 and CDR2: MRHNA, SNTAGT. The CDR3 totals 14 residues.

The genes are TRBV11-1 and TRBJ2-4; no clear D. CDR3 size: 14 residues. The V and J ends lost 3 bases and 0 bases respectively, with 6 bases between them. Germline CDR1 and CDR2: SGHAT and FQDESV (reference sequence). The CDR3 nucleotides are TGTGCCAGCAGCTTGGAGTTAGCCAAAAACATTCAGTACTTC. Translating gives CASSLELAKNIQYF.

The genes are TRBV6-5 and TRBJ2-2; the D gene is possibly TRBD1 (6 bases). The CDR3 contains 15 residues. CDR1 is MNHEY and CDR2 is SVGAGI in the germline V gene. V was clipped by 2 bases and J by 2 bases, with 9 bases between them. Here the CDR3 reads CASSYQGQNTGELFF. The CDR3 DNA follows: TGTGCCAGCAGTTACCAGGGACAAAACACCGGGGAGCTGTTTTTT.

The chain joins TRBV29-1 to TRBJ2-1; unclear D gene. V was pared by 4 bases and J by 9 bases, with 7 bases between. Per the germline V gene, CDR1 is SQVTM and CDR2 is ANQGSEA. CDR3 length: 10 residues. Written as DNA, the CDR3 is TGCAGCGTTGTAAGAGGTGAGCAGTTCTTC. Translated, it gives CSVVRGEQFF.

The V gene is TRBV20-1, the J gene TRBJ2-2, with TRBD2 matching over 9 bases. The germline V gene has CDR1 DFQATT and CDR2 SNEGSKA (reference sequence). Trimming cost V 3 bases and J 6 bases; bases outside gene matches: 14. This CDR3 comprises 17 residues. The DNA of the CDR3 is TGCAGTGCTAGTCCCCGGGGGGGACTAGCTTTCCCCGGGGAGCTGTTTTTT. It translates to CSASPRGGLAFPGELFF.

The gene calls are TRBV9 and TRBJ1-1; TRBD1 might be the D (6 bases). Per germline, CDR1 SGDLS and CDR2 YYNGEE. V was shortened by 0 bases and J by 5 bases, with 11 bases between the two germline ends. The CDR3 is 14 residues long. CDR3 nucleotides: TGTGCCAGCAGCGTAGTTCGGGGGGCGACTGAAGCTTTCTTT. This encodes CASSVVRGATEAFF.

The chain links TRBV15 to TRBJ2-1, with 14 bases fitting TRBD2. Germline V gene sequence: CDR1 LNHNV, CDR2 YYDKDF (reference sequence). With V trimmed by 5 bases and J by 7 bases, 4 bases remained unmatched. The CDR3 sequence is 15 residues long. CDR3 coding DNA: TGTGCCACCAGCGAGGGGACTAGCGGGAGAAATGAGCAGTTCTTC. Its protein is CATSEGTSGRNEQFF.

The chain is built from TRBV6-6 and TRBJ2-7; D may be TRBD2 (6 bases). Trimming removed 6 bases at V and 4 bases at J, with 19 bases between. The germline gives CDR1 MNHNY, CDR2 SVGAGI (reference sequence). There are 15 residues in the CDR3. CDR3 amino acids: CASREDSGKGYEQYF. CDR3 sequence (DNA): TGTGCCAGCAGAGAAGATAGCGGAAAGGGATACGAGCAGTACTTC.

This chain joins TRBV25-1 and TRBJ1-3; maybe TRBD1 (6 bases). Germline loops: CDR1 MGHDK, CDR2 SYGVNS. The V end was cut by 6 bases, the J end by 3 bases, with 15 bases between. The length of the CDR3 is 15 residues. DNA of the CDR3: TGTGCCAGCAGCCAAGTTACAGGGTATGGAAACACCATATATTTT. It is translated as CASSQVTGYGNTIYF.

This chain joins TRBV7-9 and TRBJ2-5, with D uncertain. The CDR3 covers 14 residues. CDR1 SEHNR and CDR2 FQNEAQ come from the germline V gene (reference sequence). Trimming took off 6 bases at V and 1 base at J, with 12 bases between the two ends. The CDR3 DNA is TGTGCCAGCAGTCCCTGGGCCTCCCAAGAGACCCAGTACTTC. It is translated as CASSPWASQETQYF.

CDR3: CASSLRGTGVQPQHF. CDR3 nucleotide sequence: TGTGCCAGCAGCTTGAGAGGCACAGGGGTTCAGCCCCAGCATTTT. The gene calls are TRBV7-2 and TRBJ1-5, with 7 positions matching TRBD1. The ends lost 3 bases at V and 6 bases at J; junction bases unmatched: 8. CDR3 length: 15 residues. The germline CDR1 and CDR2 sequences are SGHTA and FQGNSA.

This sequence joins TRBV28 and TRBJ1-5, with 8 bases lining up with TRBD1. V shed 8 bases and J 3 bases; nucleotides not matched to a gene: 15. Germline CDR1 and CDR2: MDHEN and SYDVKM. The CDR3 covers 17 residues. The CDR3 coding sequence is TGTGCCAGCTGGGGACAGGTGTTATTAGGGGTCAATCAGCCCCAGCATTTT. Translation: CASWGQVLLGVNQPQHF.

This chain links TRBV11-1 with TRBJ2-3; D possibly corresponds to TRBD1 (6 bases). V shed 5 bases and J shed 2 bases, with 17 bases lying between them. Germline lookup yields CDR1 SGHAT and CDR2 FQDESV (reference sequence). This CDR3 spans 16 amino acids. CDR3 nucleotide sequence: TGTGCCAGCAGCCGGGCGACAGGAAAGCCCACAGATACGCAGTATTTT. Encoded protein: CASSRATGKPTDTQYF.

J is TRBJ2-1 and V is TRBV9; D not certain. Trimming removed 3 bases at V and 0 bases at J, with 13 bases between. Germline V gene data show CDR1 as SGDLS and CDR2 as YYNGEE. The CDR3 has 16 residues. In nucleotides, the CDR3 is TGTGCCAGCAGCGGCCGGAGTGCGCGCTCCTACAATGAGCAGTTCTTC. This translates into CASSGRSARSYNEQFF.

The CDR3 region is CASSLGPGLSAEAFF. CDR3 DNA sequence: TGCGCCAGCAGCTTGGGGCCGGGACTAAGTGCTGAAGCTTTCTTT. V gene TRBV5-1 combines with J gene TRBJ1-1; D perhaps matches TRBD1 (5 bases). Germline-derived CDR1 and CDR2 are SGHRS and YFSETQ. V gave up 0 bases and J gave up 6 bases, with 15 bases separating them. The CDR3 length is 15 residues.

This chain uses TRBV3-1 (or the pseudogene TRBV3-2) with TRBJ1-1; possibly TRBD1 for D (6 bases). The germline CDR1 and CDR2 sequences are LGHDT and YNNKEL (reference sequence). The CDR3 extends over 13 amino acids. V was pared by 3 bases and J by 10 bases, with 15 bases between. The CDR3 nucleotides are TGTGCCAGCAGCCAGCGGGGCGGGGGGCGAGCTTTCTTT. Protein: CASSQRGGGRAFF.

This clone has only one observation. The chain recombines TRBV28 with TRBJ2-7, with 15 bases aligning to TRBD2. The V segment lost 6 bases and the J segment 7 bases; nucleotides outside the gene matches: 7. Germline CDR1 MDHEN, CDR2 SYDVKM. The CDR3 runs 15 residues. The chain's CDR3 is CASSPRTSGRVEQYF. DNA of the CDR3: TGTGCCAGCAGCCCCCGGACTAGCGGGAGGGTTGAGCAGTACTTC.